This T cell receptor beta chain was recovered during a study of CD4+ T cells in melanoma. Notes on the study in general: CD8+ T cell, macrophage and B cell function reportedly correlated with neoantigen-specific CD4+ T cells. Neoantigen-specific CD4+ T cells in melanoma reportedly had diverse differentiation states.

The CDR3 totals 15 residues. V was cut by 5 bases and J by 1 base, with 14 bases left in between. CDR1 LNHDA and CDR2 SQIVND come from the germline V gene (reference sequence). Of note for this clone: Its antigen is not known.

The table came from immunoSEQ multiplex PCR; TCRdb's copy has only in-frame clones and leaves some out. The data show roughly 140,000 clones, around nine tenths seen once. The chain employs TRBV19 and TRBJ1-1; D gene unclear. The sequence was collected from a human donor with melanoma. CDR3 amino acids: CASSRQVTGNTEAFF. The CDR3, as DNA: TGTGCCAGTAGTCGCCAAGTGACGGGGAACACTGAAGCTTTCTTT.